This passage covers 24 T cell receptor beta chains from one sample sequenced in a study of T cell responses to AZD1222 COVID-19 vaccine. Profiled with immunoSEQ multiplex PCR; TCRdb holds only in-frame clones, not every one. The sample consists of 250,000 or so clones, approximately 95% of them appearing once. Sequencing used peripheral blood, obtained on day 0 of AZD1222 vaccination. The receptors come from an adult in good health.

This rearrangement joins TRBV24-1 to TRBJ2-2; D gene unclear. Germline lookup yields CDR1 KGHDR and CDR2 SFDVKD. This CDR3 is built from 16 residues. Trimming took off 4 bases at V and 0 bases at J, with 11 bases between the two ends. As DNA, the CDR3 is TGTGCCACCAGTGACTCAGGACCCGCGAACACCGGGGAGCTGTTTTTT. Residues: CATSDSGPANTGELFF.

The chain combines TRBV5-5 with TRBJ2-3, with TRBD2 identical over 9 bases. CDR1 SGHKS and CDR2 YYEKEE come from the germline V gene (reference sequence). Losses at the gene ends were 0 bases for V and 4 bases for J; bases not matched to a gene: 9. There are 17 residues in the CDR3. The CDR3 region is CASSLGPRTSVADTQYF. The CDR3 bases are TGTGCCAGCAGCTTGGGGCCTAGGACTAGCGTGGCAGATACGCAGTATTTT.

The V and J genes are TRBV5-5 and TRBJ2-7; 9 nucleotides align to TRBD1. Unmatched junction bases numbered 4, after V lost 4 bases and J lost 2 bases. The CDR3 has 14 amino acids. Germline CDR1 and CDR2: SGHKS and YYEKEE (reference sequence). The CDR3: CASSLGQGPYEQYF. The CDR3 region has the DNA TGTGCCAGCAGCCTCGGACAGGGGCCCTACGAGCAGTACTTC.

The rearrangement uses TRBV5-4 and TRBJ2-5, with D unresolved. Trimming cost V 4 bases and J 5 bases, with 12 bases left between them. The CDR3 has 13 residues. Looked up from germline, CDR1 is SGHNT and CDR2 is YYREEE (reference sequence). CDR3 protein: CASSLERSETQYF. In DNA, the CDR3 is TGTGCCAGCAGCCTAGAGAGATCCGAGACCCAGTACTTC.

This chain joins TRBV2 and TRBJ2-7; TRBD2 agrees at 8 bases. This CDR3 is 14 amino acids long. Germline V gene sequence: CDR1 SNHLY, CDR2 FYNNEI. The V and J ends lost 5 bases and 3 bases, in that order; junction bases with no gene match: 6. The CDR3 reads CASSPTSGRYEQYF. DNA of the CDR3: TGTGCCAGCAGTCCAACTAGCGGCCGCTACGAGCAGTACTTC.

The rearrangement joins TRBV24-1 to TRBJ2-2; D gene unclear. CDR1 is KGHDR and CDR2 is SFDVKD in the germline V gene. The CDR3 totals 14 residues. Trimming took off 9 bases at V and 0 bases at J, with 10 bases between the two ends. This CDR3 reads CATQTGPNTGELFF. Written as DNA, the CDR3 is TGTGCCACCCAAACTGGACCGAACACCGGGGAGCTGTTTTTT.

The rearrangement uses TRBV5-6 and TRBJ1-5, with no clear D. The CDR3 is 13 residues long. V lost 0 bases to trimming and J lost 6 bases, with 7 bases between them. In germline, CDR1 is SGHDT, CDR2 YYEEEE. Here the CDR3 DNA reads TGTGCCAGCAGCTTGGCGGCAGTTCAGCCCCAGCATTTT. Protein product: CASSLAAVQPQHF.

This chain uses TRBV11-2 with TRBJ2-7; TRBD2 agrees at 9 bases. J gave up 4 bases and V 7 bases, and 8 bases lay outside the gene matches. Germline CDR1 SGHAT, CDR2 FQNNGV. The CDR3 extends over 14 amino acids. The CDR3 here is CASMERTSVYEQYF. The CDR3 nucleotides are TGTGCCAGCATGGAGAGGACTAGCGTTTACGAGCAGTACTTC.

V usage is TRBV27 and J usage is TRBJ1-6; 9 bases agree with TRBD1. The V and J ends lost 6 bases and 14 bases, in that order; junction bases with no gene match: 17. Germline V gene lookup returns CDR1 MNHEY and CDR2 SMNVEV (reference sequence). The CDR3 sequence is 16 residues long. CDR3 bases: TGTGCCAGCAGAATAACCGGAGGGACAGGGTATTTCACCCTCCACTTT. It codes for CASRITGGTGYFTLHF.

The J gene is TRBJ2-3, the V gene TRBV25-1; TRBD1 or TRBD2 may be the D gene (7 bases each). CDR1 MGHDK and CDR2 SYGVNS come from the germline V gene. The CDR3 is made up of 14 amino acids. The V end lost 7 bases, the J end lost 1 base, and 12 bases lay between the germline ends. CDR3 sequence: CASTPGGGTDTQYF. As DNA, the CDR3 is TGTGCCAGCACTCCAGGGGGGGGCACAGATACGCAGTATTTT. Together with reference TRBV25-1 and TRBJ2-3, the CDR3 gives the full variable domain: EADIYQTPRYLVIGTGKKITLECSQTMGHDKMYWYQQDPGMELHLIHYSYGVNSTEKGDLSSESTVSRIRTEHFPLTLESARPSHTSQYLCASTPGGGTDTQYFGPGTRLTVL.

The chain recombines TRBV20-1 with TRBJ1-5; weak D call: TRBD1 (5 bases). This CDR3 region has 13 residues. Trimming removed 3 bases from V and 8 bases from J, with 14 bases in between. Germline CDR1 and CDR2: DFQATT and SNEGSKA (reference sequence). The CDR3 sequence is CSASAGTAKPQHF. The CDR3 DNA is TGCAGTGCTAGTGCTGGGACCGCCAAGCCCCAGCATTTT.

V usage is TRBV5-4 and J usage is TRBJ2-7; D could derive from TRBD1 or TRBD2 (5 bases each). The CDR3 is 13 amino acids. V was cut by 3 bases and J by 5 bases, with 12 bases left in between. In germline, CDR1 is SGHNT, CDR2 YYREEE (reference sequence). CDR3 DNA: TGTGCCAGCAGCTGGGGCTCGGGGAACGAGCAGTACTTC. Its translation is CASSWGSGNEQYF.

This chain uses TRBV5-4 with TRBJ2-1; TRBD2 agrees at 12 bases. The CDR3 contains 16 residues. V lost 7 bases and J lost 7; bases outside the gene matches: 12. The V gene's germline CDR1 is SGHNT and CDR2 YYREEE (reference sequence). CDR3 loop: CASSATLAGGPNEQFF. CDR3 nucleotides: TGTGCCAGCTCCGCTACTCTAGCGGGAGGGCCTAATGAGCAGTTCTTC.

V is TRBV19 and J is TRBJ2-7; D is perhaps TRBD2 (5 bases). CDR3 size: 14 residues. Trimming took off 5 bases at V and 5 bases at J, with 16 bases between the two ends. Germline CDR1 LNHDA, CDR2 SQIVND (reference sequence). The CDR3 region has the DNA TGTGCCAGTAGTGCCCAGGCGGAGGTAAACGAGCAGTACTTC. Translation gives CASSAQAEVNEQYF.

This chain connects TRBV6-2 or TRBV6-3 to TRBJ2-3; tentatively, D is TRBD2 (5 bases). The V end lost 4 bases, the J end lost 6 bases, and 14 bases lay between the germline ends. This CDR3 region has 14 residues. Germline V gene sequence: CDR1 MNHEY, CDR2 SVGEGT. The CDR3 nucleotides are TGTGCCAGCAGTTTAGGACTGGCCATGGATACGCAGTATTTT. Encoded protein: CASSLGLAMDTQYF.

The chain links TRBV2 to TRBJ2-3; D call uncertain. Germline V gene data show CDR1 as SNHLY and CDR2 as FYNNEI. This CDR3 region has 12 residues. The V and J ends lost 9 bases and 4 bases respectively, with 11 bases between them. CDR3 nucleotide sequence: TGTGCCAGGGGTGGGGTCCCAGATACGCAGTATTTT. As protein: CARGGVPDTQYF.

The chain recombines TRBV5-6 with TRBJ2-7, with D possibly matching TRBD1 (6 bases). The CDR3 totals 12 residues. The germline gives CDR1 SGHDT, CDR2 YYEEEE. Trimming stripped 4 bases from V and 4 bases from J, with 9 bases between. The CDR3, as DNA: TGTGCCAGCAGCCTAGGACAGTACGAGCAGTACTTC. It codes for CASSLGQYEQYF.

In the case of this clone: Within the sample, other DNA sequences also encode this same CDR3. The V call is TRBV5-1, the J call TRBJ2-3, with D perhaps TRBD2 (6 bases). Germline-derived CDR1 and CDR2 are SGHRS and YFSETQ. CDR3 length: 14 amino acids. The germline V and J ends were trimmed by 4 bases and 4 bases, with 13 bases remaining between them. The chain's CDR3 is CASSPGTGADTQYF. As DNA, the CDR3 is TGCGCCAGCAGCCCCGGCACGGGAGCAGATACGCAGTATTTT. Full variable domain (outside the CDR3, taken from reference TRBV5-1 and TRBJ2-3): KAGVTQTPRYLIKTRGQQVTLSCSPISGHRSVSWYQQTPGQGLQFLFEYFSETQRNKGNFPGRFSGRQFSNSRSEMNVSTLELGDSALYLCASSPGTGADTQYFGPGTRLTVL.

The rearrangement links TRBV9 to TRBJ1-5, with D possibly TRBD1 on 5 matching bases. The V end was cut by 2 bases, the J end by 4 bases, with 13 bases between. The CDR3 sequence is 15 residues long. Germline loops: CDR1 SGDLS, CDR2 YYNGEE. Here the CDR3 DNA reads TGTGCCAGCAGCGTGGGACCCTTGGGGAATCAGCCCCAGCATTTT. It translates to CASSVGPLGNQPQHF.

This sequence joins TRBV3-1 (or the pseudogene TRBV3-2) and TRBJ2-5; D is uncertain. The CDR3 extends over 13 amino acids. V shed 2 bases and J shed 2 bases, with 6 bases lying between them. Germline CDR1 reads LGHDT; CDR2 reads YNNKEL (reference sequence). CDR3 loop: CASSQSVQETQYF. DNA for the CDR3: TGTGCCAGCAGCCAAAGCGTACAAGAGACCCAGTACTTC.

The chain employs TRBV5-4 and TRBJ2-1; 9 bases fit TRBD2. The germline gives CDR1 SGHNT, CDR2 YYREEE (reference sequence). Trimming took 4 bases from V and 5 from J; bases not matched to a gene: 4. The CDR3 has 14 amino acids. This chain's CDR3 is CASSGTSKDNEQFF. The CDR3 DNA reads as TGTGCCAGCAGCGGGACTAGCAAGGACAATGAGCAGTTCTTC.

V is TRBV1 and J is TRBJ1-2; the listed D gene, TRBD1, was not tested against the DNA. TRBV1 is designated a pseudogene. The CDR3 is 17 residues long. The CDR3: CTSSPRLTGEMNYGYTF. CDR3 DNA sequence: TGCACCAGCAGCCCGCGCCTGACAGGCGAAATGAACTATGGCTACACCTTC.

The rearrangement uses TRBV7-9 and TRBJ1-2; D is undetermined. The germline gives CDR1 SEHNR, CDR2 FQNEAQ (reference sequence). The CDR3 loop spans 13 amino acids. Trimming pared 5 bases from V and 4 bases from J, leaving 11 bases between. CDR3 in DNA: TGTGCCAGCAGCCCACAGCAGAGCTATGGCTACACCTTC. Translation gives CASSPQQSYGYTF. The full variable domain, with the rest looked up from reference TRBV7-9 and TRBJ1-2, is DTGVSQNPRHKITKRGQNVTFRCDPISEHNRLYWYRQTLGQGPEFLTYFQNEAQLEKSRLLSDRFSAERPKGSFSTLEIQRTEQGDSAMYLCASSPQQSYGYTFGSGTRLTVV.

The chain joins TRBV19 to TRBJ1-5; 7 positions match TRBD1. After removal of 6 bases from V and 4 bases from J, the junction contained 9 bases not matched to a gene. This CDR3 region has 15 residues. Germline CDR1 is LNHDA and CDR2 is SQIVND (reference sequence). The chain's CDR3 is CASRRPGQKNQPQHF. Written as DNA, the CDR3 is TGTGCCAGTAGGCGTCCGGGACAGAAAAATCAGCCCCAGCATTTT.